The 30 T cell receptor beta chains presented below share a single source sample, sequenced in a study of T cell responses to AZD1222 COVID-19 vaccine. TCRdb keeps only in-frame clones here, not all; method: immunoSEQ multiplex PCR. The sample lists about 180,000 clones, about nine tenths occurring once. Sequences were derived from peripheral blood, sampled 28 days after the second AZD1222 dose. The receptors stem from an adult who received the AZD1222 COVID-19 vaccine.

CDR3 bases: TGTGCCAGCAGCCAAGGGACAGTAAACACTGAAGCTTTCTTT. Protein sequence: CASSQGTVNTEAFF. The chain uses TRBV3-1 (or the pseudogene TRBV3-2) and TRBJ1-1; D is possibly TRBD1 (6 bases). This CDR3 has 14 residues. Germline V gene data show CDR1 as LGHDT and CDR2 as YNNKEL (reference sequence). Trimming took off 1 base at V and 2 bases at J, with 8 bases between the two ends.

The chain has TRBV7-2 and TRBJ1-4; 10 bases map to TRBD1. The germline V gene encodes CDR1 SGHTA and CDR2 FQGNSA. With 5 bases clipped from V and 3 bases from J, the junction kept 12 bases outside the gene matches. This CDR3 spans 18 amino acids. This CDR3 reads CASSKGAGQGKANEKLFF. The CDR3 nucleotides read TGTGCCAGCAGCAAAGGAGCGGGACAGGGGAAGGCTAATGAAAAACTGTTTTTT. The variable domain in full, with the rest retrieved from reference TRBV7-2 and TRBJ1-4, is GAGVSQSPSNKVTEKGKDVELRCDPISGHTALYWYRQSLGQGLEFLIYFQGNSAPDKSGLPSDRFSAERTGGSVSTLTIQRTQQEDSAVYLCASSKGAGQGKANEKLFFGSGTQLSVL.

This chain links TRBV2 with TRBJ2-5; D is possibly TRBD2 (7 bases). The CDR3 runs 14 residues. CDR1 is SNHLY, CDR2 FYNNEI, per germline. Trimming took 6 bases from V and 5 from J, leaving 16 bases between them. The CDR3 here is CASSKGGPGETQYF. The CDR3 DNA reads TGTGCCAGCAGCAAGGGGGGGCCGGGGGAGACCCAGTACTTC.

The chain links TRBV18 to TRBJ1-1, with TRBD1 identical over 7 bases. This CDR3 contains 18 residues. The V gene's germline CDR1 is KGHSH and CDR2 LQKENI. V lost 3 bases and J lost 6; bases outside the gene matches: 19. CDR3: CASSPRRLQGTKHAEAFF. The CDR3 nucleotides read TGTGCCAGCTCACCGCGACGATTACAGGGGACCAAACACGCTGAAGCTTTCTTT.

The gene calls are TRBV28 and TRBJ2-7; D perhaps matches TRBD2 (5 bases). The CDR3 has 13 amino acids. Germline V lookup: CDR1 MDHEN, CDR2 SYDVKM. Between the trimmed V and J ends, which lost 5 bases and 2 bases, there was a span of 10 bases. The CDR3 is CASSALAPYEQYF. As DNA, the CDR3 is TGTGCCAGCAGTGCCCTAGCTCCCTACGAGCAGTACTTC.

In this sample, this clone turned up once. J is TRBJ2-5 and V is TRBV2, with 15 bases identical to TRBD2. Trimming removed 5 bases from V and 5 bases from J; junction bases left unmatched: 12. Germline values: CDR1 SNHLY, CDR2 FYNNEI. The CDR3 length is 18 residues. CDR3 nucleotide sequence: TGTGCCAGCAGTCAGGGACTAGCGGGGGGAACCTTGGGCGAGACCCAGTACTTC. This codes for CASSQGLAGGTLGETQYF. Full variable domain (remainder filled in from reference TRBV2 and TRBJ2-5): EPEVTQTPSHQVTQMGQEVILRCVPISNHLYFYWYRQILGQKVEFLVSFYNNEISEKSEIFDDQFSVERPDGSNFTLKIRSTKLEDSAMYFCASSQGLAGGTLGETQYFGPGTRLLVL.

V usage is TRBV19 and J usage is TRBJ1-4, with no clear D. The germline V gene encodes CDR1 LNHDA and CDR2 SQIVND (reference sequence). The CDR3 is 14 amino acids. Trimming left V 5 bases short and J 5 bases short, with 12 bases between. The CDR3 nucleotides read TGTGCCAGTAGTGCGCTGGGATTGAATGAAAAACTGTTTTTT. This codes for CASSALGLNEKLFF.

The V call is TRBV7-9, the J call TRBJ2-2; a possible D gene is TRBD2 (6 bases). The CDR3 has 14 residues. Looked up from germline, CDR1 is SEHNR and CDR2 is FQNEAQ (reference sequence). The V and J ends lost 2 bases and 5 bases respectively, with 9 bases between them. CDR3 nucleotides: TGTGCCAGCAGCTTAAAGGCGGGAACCGGGGAGCTGTTTTTT. Its protein product is CASSLKAGTGELFF. Together with reference TRBV7-9 and TRBJ2-2, the CDR3 gives the full variable domain: DTGVSQNPRHKITKRGQNVTFRCDPISEHNRLYWYRQTLGQGPEFLTYFQNEAQLEKSRLLSDRFSAERPKGSFSTLEIQRTEQGDSAMYLCASSLKAGTGELFFGEGSRLTVL.

V and J are TRBV19 and TRBJ1-5; D remains unclear. V was clipped by 3 bases and J by 7 bases, with 13 bases between them. The CDR3 sequence is 14 residues long. CDR1 LNHDA and CDR2 SQIVND come from the germline V gene (reference sequence). CDR3 sequence: CASSILTDLQPQHF. As DNA, the CDR3 is TGTGCCAGTAGTATCCTTACGGATTTGCAGCCCCAGCATTTT.

The V and J genes are TRBV14 and TRBJ2-7, with a possible D match to TRBD2 (6 bases). Trimming cost V 1 base and J 2 bases, with 12 bases left between them. The CDR3 runs 15 residues. CDR1 and CDR2 (germline): SGHDN, FVKESK. CDR3 DNA: TGTGCCAGCAGCCAAGGAGACGGGGGACCCTACGAGCAGTACTTC. Protein sequence: CASSQGDGGPYEQYF. Using reference TRBV14 and TRBJ2-7 for the parts outside the CDR3, the full variable domain is EAGVTQFPSHSVIEKGQTVTLRCDPISGHDNLYWYRRVMGKEIKFLLHFVKESKQDESGMPNNRFLAERTGGTYSTLKVQPAELEDSGVYFCASSQGDGGPYEQYFGPGTRLTVT.

The V and J genes are TRBV12-3 or TRBV12-4 and TRBJ2-1; TRBD2 might be the D (5 bases). The CDR3 extends over 12 amino acids. Trimming cost V 2 bases and J 9 bases, with 8 bases left between them. The CDR3 sequence is CASSLRAAEQFF. The CDR3 DNA follows: TGTGCCAGCAGTTTAAGAGCGGCTGAGCAGTTCTTC.

This clone came up once. The rearrangement joins TRBV9 to TRBJ2-5; D might be TRBD1 or TRBD2, each matching 5 bases. The V gene's germline CDR1 is SGDLS and CDR2 YYNGEE. Trimming shortened V by 4 bases and J by 5 bases, and 18 bases separated the two germline ends. This CDR3 is built from 15 residues. CDR3 sequence: CASSPSGGLFETQYF. DNA of the CDR3: TGTGCCAGCAGCCCCAGTGGGGGATTATTTGAGACCCAGTACTTC. Supplemented by reference TRBV9 and TRBJ2-5, the full variable domain reads DSGVTQTPKHLITATGQRVTLRCSPRSGDLSVYWYQQSLDQGLQFLIQYYNGEERAKGNILERFSAQQFPDLHSELNLSSLELGDSALYFCASSPSGGLFETQYFGPGTRLLVL.

This clone was observed a single time. V and J are TRBV4-2 and TRBJ2-3; tentative D call: TRBD2 (5 bases). CDR3 length: 17 residues. V gave up 4 bases and J gave up 0 bases, with 17 bases separating them. CDR1 is LGHNA and CDR2 is YNFKEQ in the germline V gene. The CDR3 DNA reads TGTGCCAGCAGCCGCAGCGTTGGAGCGGCTAGCACAGATACGCAGTATTTT. Translation: CASSRSVGAASTDTQYF.

This clone is a singleton in its sample. This chain uses TRBV5-1 with TRBJ2-1; D is undetermined. The germline V and J ends were trimmed by 0 bases and 5 bases, with 9 bases remaining between them. The CDR3 sequence is 14 residues long. The germline V gene encodes CDR1 SGHRS and CDR2 YFSETQ. CDR3 protein: CASSLESPDNEQFF. The CDR3, as DNA: TGCGCCAGCAGCTTGGAATCTCCGGACAATGAGCAGTTCTTC.

The rearrangement links TRBV30 to TRBJ1-2, with D maybe TRBD1 (6 bases). The CDR3 loop spans 13 amino acids. Germline CDR1 and CDR2: GTSNPN and SVGIG (reference sequence). V lost 0 bases and J 8 bases, leaving 13 bases between the germline ends. Written as DNA, the CDR3 is TGTGCCTGGAGTGTACAGGGTTCATTGGGCTACACCTTC. Translating it yields CAWSVQGSLGYTF.

The V gene is TRBV6-1, the J gene TRBJ2-7; the match to TRBD1 covers 9 bases. CDR1 MNHNS and CDR2 SASEGT come from the germline V gene. The CDR3 runs to 16 residues. V lost 0 bases, J lost 1 base, and 4 bases stayed unmatched. CDR3 sequence reads: CASSEATGQGSYEQYF. The CDR3 DNA reads as TGTGCCAGCAGTGAAGCGACAGGACAGGGGTCCTACGAGCAGTACTTC.

The CDR3 sequence: CASSPGAGPYEQYF. CDR3 nucleotide sequence: TGTGCCAGCTCACCGGGGGCCGGACCCTACGAGCAGTACTTC. V is TRBV18 and J is TRBJ2-7; the D gene is possibly TRBD1 (6 bases). V lost 3 bases and J lost 2, with 11 bases in between. This CDR3 contains 14 residues. The germline CDR1 and CDR2 sequences are KGHSH and LQKENI.

This clone was observed once. V usage is TRBV15 and J usage is TRBJ1-4; D perhaps matches TRBD1 (5 bases). Trimming shortened V by 0 bases and J by 8 bases, and 16 bases separated the two germline ends. CDR3 length: 16 residues. Germline CDR1 and CDR2: LNHNV and YYDKDF (reference sequence). The CDR3 loop is CATSRDSGQGGEKLFF. DNA of the CDR3: TGTGCCACCAGCAGAGATTCTGGGCAGGGTGGAGAAAAACTGTTTTTT. Drawing the rest from reference TRBV15 and TRBJ1-4, the complete variable domain is DAMVIQNPRYQVTQFGKPVTLSCSQTLNHNVMYWYQQKSSQAPKLLFHYYDKDFNNEADTPDNFQSRRPNTSFCFLDIRSPGLGDTAMYLCATSRDSGQGGEKLFFGSGTQLSVL.

The chain has TRBV28 and TRBJ1-6; 7 bases match TRBD1. This CDR3 is built from 16 residues. Germline lookup yields CDR1 MDHEN and CDR2 SYDVKM. With V trimmed by 5 bases and J by 5 bases, 9 bases remained unmatched. Here the CDR3 DNA reads TGTGCCAGCAGTGGTAACCTACAGGGGAATAATTCACCCCTCCACTTT. Translated, it gives CASSGNLQGNNSPLHF.

This clone was observed once. This chain joins TRBV9 and TRBJ2-2, with D perhaps TRBD1 (6 bases). Between the trimmed V and J ends, which lost 4 bases and 0 bases, there was a span of 13 bases. The CDR3 contains 16 residues. From germline, CDR1 is SGDLS and CDR2 YYNGEE. The CDR3 DNA sequence: TGTGCCAGCAGCTCCCAGGGGCCCGCGAACACCGGGGAGCTGTTTTTT. Its protein is CASSSQGPANTGELFF.

The gene calls are TRBV4-1 and TRBJ1-2, with unresolved D. Deletions cut 4 bases from V and 5 bases from J, with 5 bases between. The CDR3 totals 11 residues. The germline V gene encodes CDR1 MGHRA and CDR2 YSYEKL. The CDR3 reads CASSPSYGYTF. The CDR3 DNA is TGCGCCAGCAGCCCCTCTTATGGCTACACCTTC.

The chain couples TRBV10-2 to TRBJ2-3; D is perhaps TRBD2 (5 bases). The CDR3 contains 13 residues. Germline V lookup: CDR1 WSHSY, CDR2 SAAADI. V shed 0 bases and J shed 10 bases, with 11 bases lying between them. The CDR3 bases are TGCGCCAGCAGTGAGTCGATTGGAGGTTCGCAGTATTTT. Its translation: CASSESIGGSQYF.

A few counts support this clone. This chain links TRBV5-4 with TRBJ1-5; 9 bases are shared with TRBD1. From germline, CDR1 is SGHNT and CDR2 YYREEE (reference sequence). Germline trimming cut 4 bases from V and 5 bases from J; bases unmatched to any gene: 1. The CDR3 consists of 13 residues. The CDR3 DNA sequence: TGTGCCAGCAGCCGACAGGGGGATCAGCCCCAGCATTTT. Translating it yields CASSRQGDQPQHF.

V usage is TRBV5-1 and J usage is TRBJ2-2, with D unclear. V was trimmed by 1 base and J by 3 bases, leaving 13 bases between them. The germline CDR1 and CDR2 sequences are SGHRS and YFSETQ. CDR3 size: 16 residues. The chain's CDR3 is CASSLIPGADTGELFF. The CDR3 nucleotides read TGCGCCAGCAGCTTGATCCCGGGCGCCGACACCGGGGAGCTGTTTTTT.

V is TRBV29-1 and J is TRBJ1-5; the match to TRBD1 covers 8 bases. Trimming cost V 6 bases and J 6 bases; bases outside gene matches: 13. In germline, CDR1 is SQVTM, CDR2 ANQGSEA. The length of the CDR3 is 15 residues. CDR3 amino acids: CSVQTVQGAGQPQHF. The CDR3 DNA follows: TGCAGCGTCCAAACCGTGCAGGGGGCGGGTCAGCCCCAGCATTTT.

In its sample, this clone was seen a few times. The chain combines TRBV30 with TRBJ1-5; D may be TRBD1 (5 bases). Per germline, CDR1 GTSNPN and CDR2 SVGIG (reference sequence). The length of the CDR3 is 14 residues. The V and J ends lost 0 bases and 7 bases respectively, with 13 bases between them. CDR3 DNA: TGTGCCTGGAGTGTAGGGGTGGAGGACCAGCCCCAGCATTTT. It specifies CAWSVGVEDQPQHF.

The chain has TRBV5-5 and TRBJ2-2, with D unclear. The V end lost 1 base, the J end lost 6 bases, and 13 bases lay between the germline ends. Germline assignment: CDR1 SGHKS and CDR2 YYEKEE (reference sequence). The CDR3 consists of 15 residues. The CDR3 loop reads CASSLYRVEAGELFF. CDR3 nucleotide sequence: TGTGCCAGCAGCTTGTACCGGGTTGAGGCCGGGGAGCTGTTTTTT.

The chain recombines TRBV5-4 with TRBJ2-7; tentatively, D is TRBD2 (6 bases). This CDR3 is 14 amino acids long. Between the trimmed V and J ends, which lost 9 bases and 0 bases, there was a span of 16 bases. CDR1 SGHNT and CDR2 YYREEE come from the germline V gene (reference sequence). The CDR3 nucleotides are TGTGCCACCCGCCGGGACTTCAGCTCCTACGAGCAGTACTTC. It translates to CATRRDFSSYEQYF.

This chain links TRBV20-1 with TRBJ2-7, with D uncertain. The CDR3 runs to 10 residues. Germline V gene lookup returns CDR1 DFQATT and CDR2 SNEGSKA (reference sequence). Trimming shortened V by 6 bases and J by 4 bases, and 7 bases separated the two germline ends. CDR3 loop: CSADDYEQYF. DNA for the CDR3: TGCAGTGCCGACGATTACGAGCAGTACTTC.

This clone has just one count. The V and J genes are TRBV5-1 and TRBJ1-6; D gene ambiguous. Trimming took off 0 bases at V and 10 bases at J, with 8 bases between the two ends. This CDR3 is built from 13 residues. Germline V gene sequence: CDR1 SGHRS, CDR2 YFSETQ. CDR3 DNA sequence: TGCGCCAGCAGCTTGGAATCCTCATCACCCCTCCACTTT. This codes for CASSLESSSPLHF. The complete variable domain, with remaining parts taken from reference TRBV5-1 and TRBJ1-6, reads KAGVTQTPRYLIKTRGQQVTLSCSPISGHRSVSWYQQTPGQGLQFLFEYFSETQRNKGNFPGRFSGRQFSNSRSEMNVSTLELGDSALYLCASSLESSSPLHFGNGTRLTVT.